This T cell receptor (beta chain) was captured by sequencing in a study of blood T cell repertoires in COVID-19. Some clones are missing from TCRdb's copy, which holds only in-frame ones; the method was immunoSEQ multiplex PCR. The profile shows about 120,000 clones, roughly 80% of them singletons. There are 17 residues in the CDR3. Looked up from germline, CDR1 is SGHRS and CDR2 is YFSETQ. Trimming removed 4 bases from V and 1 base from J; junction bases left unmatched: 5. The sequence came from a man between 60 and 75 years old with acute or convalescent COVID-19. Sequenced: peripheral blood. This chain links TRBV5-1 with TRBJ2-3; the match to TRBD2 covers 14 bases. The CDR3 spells CASSPPGLAGGTDTQYF. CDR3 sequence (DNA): TGCGCCAGCAGCCCACCGGGACTAGCGGGGGGCACAGATACGCAGTATTTT.